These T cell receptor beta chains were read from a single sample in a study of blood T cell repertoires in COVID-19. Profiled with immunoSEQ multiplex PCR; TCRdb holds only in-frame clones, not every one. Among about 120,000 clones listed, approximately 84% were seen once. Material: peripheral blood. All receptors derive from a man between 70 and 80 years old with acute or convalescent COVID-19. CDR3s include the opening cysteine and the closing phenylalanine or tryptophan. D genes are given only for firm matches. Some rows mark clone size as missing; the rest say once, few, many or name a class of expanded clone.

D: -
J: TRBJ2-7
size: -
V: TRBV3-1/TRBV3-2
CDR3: CASSQGTARYYEQYF
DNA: TGTGCCAGCAGCCAAGGTACAGCAAGATACTACGAGCAGTACTTC

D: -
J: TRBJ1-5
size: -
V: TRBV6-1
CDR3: CASSEPRASSNQPQHF
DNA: TGTGCCAGCAGTGAACCCAGGGCTTCTAGCAATCAGCCCCAGCATTTT

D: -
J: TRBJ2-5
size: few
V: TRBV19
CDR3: CASSIGRVETQYF
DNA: TGTGCCAGTAGTATCGGCAGGGTAGAGACCCAGTACTTC

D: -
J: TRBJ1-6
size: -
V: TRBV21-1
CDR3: CASNRDRDAACSPLHF
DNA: TGTGCCAGCAACCGGGACAGGGATGCGGCTTGCTCACCCCTCCACTTT

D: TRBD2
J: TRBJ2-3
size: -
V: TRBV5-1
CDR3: CASTVSGVRTDTQYF
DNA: TGCGCCAGCACCGTAAGCGGGGTCCGCACAGATACGCAGTATTTT

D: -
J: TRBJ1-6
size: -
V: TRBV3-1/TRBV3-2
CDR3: CASSQDDRIKSPLHF
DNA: TGTGCCAGCAGCCAAGATGACAGGATCAAATCACCCCTCCACTTT

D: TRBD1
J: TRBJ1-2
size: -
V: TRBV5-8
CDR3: CASSAGQFVYGYTF
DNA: TGTGCCAGCAGCGCGGGACAGTTCGTCTATGGCTACACCTTC

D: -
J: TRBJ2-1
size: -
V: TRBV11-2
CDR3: CASSLPGSHEQFF
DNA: TGTGCCAGCAGCTTACCAGGGTCCCATGAGCAGTTCTTC

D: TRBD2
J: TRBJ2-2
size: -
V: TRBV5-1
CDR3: CASSIRGTSGRNTGELFF
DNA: TGCGCCAGCAGCATAAGGGGGACTAGCGGGAGGAACACCGGGGAGCTGTTTTTT

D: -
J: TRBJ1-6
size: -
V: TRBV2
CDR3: CASSELGPLNSPLHF
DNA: TGTGCCAGCAGTGAACTGGGGCCGCTAAATTCACCCCTCCACTTT

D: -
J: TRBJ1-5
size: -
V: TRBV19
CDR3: CASSIGTVSNQPQHF
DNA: TGTGCCAGTAGTATAGGGACAGTTAGCAATCAGCCCCAGCATTTT

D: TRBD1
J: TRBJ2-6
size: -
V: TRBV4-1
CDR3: CASSKGQGASPGANVLTF
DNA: TGCGCCAGCAGCAAAGGACAGGGGGCGTCCCCTGGGGCCAACGTCCTGACTTTC

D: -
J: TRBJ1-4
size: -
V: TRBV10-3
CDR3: CAISERGREKLFF
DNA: TGTGCCATCAGTGAGAGGGGAAGAGAAAAACTGTTTTTT

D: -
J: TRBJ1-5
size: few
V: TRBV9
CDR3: CASSVDGSGQPQHF
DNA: TGTGCCAGCAGCGTAGACGGTTCTGGTCAGCCCCAGCATTTT

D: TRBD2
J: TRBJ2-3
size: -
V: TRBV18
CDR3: CASSPPAGTDTQYF
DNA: TGTGCCAGCTCACCGCCAGCGGGGACAGATACGCAGTATTTT

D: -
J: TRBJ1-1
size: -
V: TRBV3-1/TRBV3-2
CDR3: CASSQGTGNTEAFF
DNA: TGTGCCAGCAGCCAAGGGACTGGGAACACTGAAGCTTTCTTT

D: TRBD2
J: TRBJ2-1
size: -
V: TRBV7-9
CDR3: CASSLVGGRGVGEQFF
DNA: TGTGCCAGCAGCTTAGTAGGCGGACGGGGGGTAGGTGAGCAGTTCTTC

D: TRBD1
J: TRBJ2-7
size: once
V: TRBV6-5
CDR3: CASTMGQSYEQYF
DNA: TGTGCCAGCACTATGGGACAGTCCTACGAGCAGTACTTC

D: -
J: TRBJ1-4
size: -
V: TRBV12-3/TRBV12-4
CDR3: CASGQANEKLFF
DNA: TGTGCCAGCGGTCAGGCCAATGAAAAACTGTTTTTT

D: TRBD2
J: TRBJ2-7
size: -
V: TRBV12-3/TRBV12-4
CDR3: CASRRSGGYEQYF
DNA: TGTGCCAGCAGAAGGAGCGGGGGCTACGAGCAGTACTTC

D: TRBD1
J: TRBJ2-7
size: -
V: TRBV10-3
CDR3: CAIRRQGAWEQYF
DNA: TGTGCCATCAGGAGACAGGGGGCGTGGGAGCAGTACTTC

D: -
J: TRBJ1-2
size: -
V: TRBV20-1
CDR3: CSAIGGYGYTF
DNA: TGCAGTGCCATAGGAGGGTATGGCTACACCTTC

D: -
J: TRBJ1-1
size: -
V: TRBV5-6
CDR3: CASSYRFLGGTEAFF
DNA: TGTGCCAGCAGCTACCGGTTTCTGGGGGGCACTGAAGCTTTCTTT

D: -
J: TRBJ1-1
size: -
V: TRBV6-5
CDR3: CASSWRTEAFF
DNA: TGTGCCAGCAGTTGGAGGACTGAAGCTTTCTTT

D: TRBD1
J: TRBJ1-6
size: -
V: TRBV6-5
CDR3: CASSYRGDRARTLHF
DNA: TGTGCCAGCAGTTACCGAGGGGACAGGGCAAGGACCCTCCACTTT

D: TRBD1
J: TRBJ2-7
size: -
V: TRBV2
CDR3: CASRDPIPRGPRSYEQYF
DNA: TGTGCCAGCAGGGACCCGATACCCAGGGGGCCGCGGAGTTACGAGCAGTACTTC

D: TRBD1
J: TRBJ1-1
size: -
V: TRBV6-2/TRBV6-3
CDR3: CASSYRGPGAFF
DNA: TGTGCCAGCAGTTATAGGGGGCCGGGAGCTTTCTTT

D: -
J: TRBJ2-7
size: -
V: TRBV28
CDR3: CASSRTGSQYF
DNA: TGTGCCAGCAGTCGAACAGGGTCCCAGTACTTC

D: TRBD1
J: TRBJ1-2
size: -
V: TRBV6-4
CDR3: CASSPGTGGYGYTF
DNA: TGTGCCAGCAGCCCCGGGACAGGGGGCTATGGCTACACCTTC

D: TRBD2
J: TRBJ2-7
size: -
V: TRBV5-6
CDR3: CASSLAPSGNYEQYF
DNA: TGTGCCAGCAGCTTGGCGCCTAGCGGGAACTACGAGCAGTACTTC

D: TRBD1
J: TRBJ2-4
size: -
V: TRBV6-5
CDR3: CASSPGGRTKNIQYF
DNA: TGTGCCAGCAGTCCAGGGGGCCGGACCAAAAACATTCAGTACTTC

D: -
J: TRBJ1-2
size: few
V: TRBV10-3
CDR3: CAISDRESGYGYTF
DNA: TGTGCCATCAGTGACAGGGAATCAGGCTATGGCTACACCTTC

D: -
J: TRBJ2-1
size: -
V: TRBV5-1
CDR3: CASSLTGYEQFF
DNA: TGCGCCAGCAGCCTGACTGGTTATGAGCAGTTCTTC

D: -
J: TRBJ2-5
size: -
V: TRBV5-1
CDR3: CASSLGGHPQETQYF
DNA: TGCGCCAGCAGCTTGGGGGGACACCCCCAAGAGACCCAGTACTTC

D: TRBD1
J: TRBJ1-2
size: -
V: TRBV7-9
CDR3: CASSLRRTGPPGYTF
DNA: TGTGCCAGCAGCTTGAGACGGACAGGCCCCCCTGGCTACACCTTC

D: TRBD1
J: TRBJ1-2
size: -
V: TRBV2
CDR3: CASSDNRGHGYTF
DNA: TGTGCCAGCAGTGATAACAGGGGGCATGGCTACACCTTC

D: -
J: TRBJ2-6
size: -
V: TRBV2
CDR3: CASRAGIEVSGANVLTF
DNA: TGTGCCAGCAGGGCCGGGATCGAAGTCTCTGGGGCCAACGTCCTGACTTTC

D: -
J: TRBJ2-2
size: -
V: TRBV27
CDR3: CASMQGTGELFF
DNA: TGTGCCAGCATGCAGGGGACCGGGGAGCTGTTTTTT

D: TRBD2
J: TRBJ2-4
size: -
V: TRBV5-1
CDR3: CASSRGTSGWDIQYF
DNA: TGCGCCAGCAGCCGGGGGACTAGCGGGTGGGACATTCAGTACTTC

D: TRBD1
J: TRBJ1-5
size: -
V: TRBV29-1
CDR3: CSVGQGASNQPQHF
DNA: TGCAGCGTCGGACAGGGGGCAAGCAATCAGCCCCAGCATTTT

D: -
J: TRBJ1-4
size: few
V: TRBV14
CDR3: CASSRSFNEKLFF
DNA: TGTGCCAGCAGCCGCAGTTTCAATGAAAAACTGTTTTTT

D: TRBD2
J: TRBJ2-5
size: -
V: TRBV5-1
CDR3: CASSLSGGAETQYF
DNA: TGCGCCAGCAGCCTTAGCGGGGGGGCGGAGACCCAGTACTTC

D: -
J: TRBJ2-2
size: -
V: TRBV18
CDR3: CASSPVEQNTGELFF
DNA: TGTGCCAGCTCACCAGTCGAACAAAACACCGGGGAGCTGTTTTTT

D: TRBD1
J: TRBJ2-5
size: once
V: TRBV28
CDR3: CASSLLQGAETQYF
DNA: TGTGCCAGCAGTTTACTGCAGGGGGCGGAGACCCAGTACTTC

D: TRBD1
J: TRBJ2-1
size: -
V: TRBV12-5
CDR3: CASGFAPGTGARLHEQFF
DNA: TGTGCTAGTGGGTTTGCCCCCGGGACAGGGGCCCGCCTCCATGAGCAGTTCTTC

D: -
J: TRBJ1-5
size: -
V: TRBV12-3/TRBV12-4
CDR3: CASTRDDQPQHF
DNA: TGTGCCAGCACGAGGGATGATCAGCCCCAGCATTTT

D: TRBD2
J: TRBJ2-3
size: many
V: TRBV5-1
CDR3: CASRLAGASDTQYF
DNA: TGCGCCAGCAGACTAGCGGGAGCGTCGGATACGCAGTATTTT

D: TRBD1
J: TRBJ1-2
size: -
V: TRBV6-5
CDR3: CASSYSRTGGGYGYTF
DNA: TGTGCCAGCAGTTACTCCCGGACAGGGGGCGGCTATGGCTACACCTTC